These 17 T cell receptor beta chains were sequenced from one sample in a study of blood T cell repertoires in COVID-19. Measured with immunoSEQ multiplex PCR; TCRdb has only the in-frame clones, and not every one. In the table there are more than 150,000 clones, around 91% of which are singletons. The sequenced sample consisted of peripheral blood. These receptors were collected from a woman aged 40 to 50 with acute or convalescent COVID-19.

The gene calls are TRBV18 and TRBJ1-1; 10 nucleotides agree with TRBD1. Germline CDR1 KGHSH, CDR2 LQKENI. The CDR3 length is 15 residues. The ends lost 3 bases at V and 0 bases at J; junction bases unmatched: 1. In DNA form, the CDR3 reads TGTGCCAGCTCACCGGGACAGGGGTTGAACACTGAAGCTTTCTTT. It encodes CASSPGQGLNTEAFF.

This clone was counted only a few times. The genes are TRBV6-5 and TRBJ2-2; 8 bases match TRBD1. The CDR3 has 16 residues. The ends lost 4 bases at V and 5 bases at J; junction bases unmatched: 9. Germline lookup yields CDR1 MNHEY and CDR2 SVGAGI. DNA for the CDR3: TGTGCCAGCAGTTTCTCGACAGGGGCCGCTACCGGGGAGCTGTTTTTT. The encoded protein is CASSFSTGAATGELFF.

The V and J genes are TRBV2 and TRBJ1-2; 8 bases map to TRBD1. With 7 bases clipped from V and 0 bases from J, the junction kept 7 bases outside the gene matches. The CDR3 sequence is 15 residues long. The germline gives CDR1 SNHLY, CDR2 FYNNEI. The CDR3 loop reads CASTGSDRANYGYTF. The CDR3 region has the DNA TGTGCCAGCACCGGATCGGACAGGGCTAACTATGGCTACACCTTC.

This chain's CDR3 is CASSDARGEQFF. In DNA, the CDR3 is TGTGCCAGCAGTGACGCTAGGGGTGAGCAGTTCTTC. The V call is TRBV6-1, the J call TRBJ2-1, with D maybe TRBD1 (5 bases). This CDR3 has 12 residues. The V end lost 3 bases, the J end lost 9 bases, and 9 bases lay between the germline ends. Germline assignment: CDR1 MNHNS and CDR2 SASEGT.

The chain uses TRBV2 and TRBJ2-7; D ambiguous. Trimming cost V 5 bases and J 0 bases, with 2 bases left between them. Germline V lookup: CDR1 SNHLY, CDR2 FYNNEI. The CDR3 totals 11 residues. The CDR3 region has the DNA TGTGCCAGCAGTCTCTCCTACGAGCAGTACTTC. Translation gives CASSLSYEQYF.

The chain uses TRBV30 and TRBJ2-4, with D tentatively TRBD1 (7 bases). CDR1 is GTSNPN and CDR2 is SVGIG in the germline V gene (reference sequence). V was cut by 0 bases and J by 9 bases, with 27 bases left in between. The CDR3 spans 18 residues. This CDR3 is CAWSVDGGGQATRGIQYF. As DNA, the CDR3 is TGTGCCTGGAGTGTTGATGGGGGAGGACAGGCCACCCGGGGCATTCAGTACTTC.

This clone was found once. The V call is TRBV27, the J call TRBJ2-7, with D perhaps TRBD1 (6 bases). The CDR3 loop spans 12 amino acids. CDR1 and CDR2 (germline): MNHEY, SMNVEV (reference sequence). V shed 6 bases and J shed 1 base, with 7 bases lying between them. The chain's CDR3 is CASRTGSYEQYF. As DNA, the CDR3 is TGTGCCAGCAGAACAGGGTCCTACGAGCAGTACTTC.

The rearrangement joins TRBV27 to TRBJ1-2; 10 bases are a match to TRBD1. This CDR3 is 14 amino acids long. The ends lost 0 bases at V and 6 bases at J; junction bases unmatched: 1. Germline V CDR1 and CDR2: MNHEY, SMNVEV (reference sequence). CDR3 loop: CASSLSGTGDGYTF. The CDR3 nucleotides read TGTGCCAGCAGTTTATCAGGGACAGGGGATGGCTACACCTTC.

V is TRBV9 and J is TRBJ2-7; 9 bases align to TRBD1. Unmatched junction bases numbered 7, after V lost 3 bases and J lost 3 bases. Germline V lookup: CDR1 SGDLS, CDR2 YYNGEE. This CDR3 region has 15 residues. The CDR3 sequence is CASSASQGASYEQYF. The CDR3 nucleotides read TGTGCCAGCAGCGCGTCACAGGGGGCGAGCTACGAGCAGTACTTC. Together with reference TRBV9 and TRBJ2-7, the CDR3 gives the full variable domain: DSGVTQTPKHLITATGQRVTLRCSPRSGDLSVYWYQQSLDQGLQFLIQYYNGEERAKGNILERFSAQQFPDLHSELNLSSLELGDSALYFCASSASQGASYEQYFGPGTRLTVT.

The chain employs TRBV2 and TRBJ1-1, with D tentatively TRBD1 (6 bases). CDR3 length: 14 residues. Between the trimmed V and J ends, which lost 8 bases and 3 bases, there was a span of 16 bases. The germline V gene has CDR1 SNHLY and CDR2 FYNNEI. Written as DNA, the CDR3 is TGTGCCAGCTACTATCGGGGGGCTTACACTGAAGCTTTCTTT. Amino acids: CASYYRGAYTEAFF. Full variable domain (outside the CDR3, taken from reference TRBV2 and TRBJ1-1): EPEVTQTPSHQVTQMGQEVILRCVPISNHLYFYWYRQILGQKVEFLVSFYNNEISEKSEIFDDQFSVERPDGSNFTLKIRSTKLEDSAMYFCASYYRGAYTEAFFGQGTRLTVV.

V is TRBV5-4 and J is TRBJ2-5; D call uncertain. Deletions cut 0 bases from V and 4 bases from J, with 4 bases between. CDR1 SGHNT and CDR2 YYREEE come from the germline V gene (reference sequence). This CDR3 comprises 12 residues. In DNA form, the CDR3 reads TGTGCCAGCAGCTTGGCCAGAGAGACCCAGTACTTC. It translates to CASSLARETQYF.

V usage is TRBV5-6 and J usage is TRBJ1-2; no reliable D call. From germline, CDR1 is SGHDT and CDR2 YYEEEE. V lost 0 bases, J lost 8 bases, and 8 bases lay in between. The CDR3 contains 12 residues. The CDR3 nucleotides read TGTGCCAGCAGCTTGGTGGAGAACGGCTACACCTTC. This codes for CASSLVENGYTF.

There are a few counts of this clone. At one of its ends the junction is not consistent with the germline gene, which may arise from a read error. The chain recombines TRBV2 with TRBJ1-6, with D tentatively TRBD1 (6 bases). CDR3 length equals 12 residues. The germline V gene encodes CDR1 SNHLY and CDR2 FYNNEI. The CDR3 DNA reads as TGTGCCAGCAGTGAAGGAGGGAAGGGGGTCCTCTTT. Protein: CASSEGGKGVLF.

For the CDR3, the DNA is TGTGCCAGCAGCTTGACTAGCGGGAGTACATTTACAGATACGCAGTATTTT. Protein: CASSLTSGSTFTDTQYF. The V gene is TRBV11-2, the J gene TRBJ2-3, with TRBD2 matching over 12 bases. CDR3 size: 17 residues. The germline V gene encodes CDR1 SGHAT and CDR2 FQNNGV. After removal of 3 bases from V and 3 bases from J, the junction contained 7 bases not matched to a gene.

The gene calls are TRBV7-8 and TRBJ1-1; D is ambiguous. The CDR3 spans 13 residues. Germline V lookup: CDR1 SGHVS, CDR2 FQNEAQ. Trimming removed 3 bases from V and 4 bases from J, with 9 bases in between. DNA for the CDR3: TGTGCCAGCAGCTTCGACCGGGGCACTGAAGCTTTCTTT. Its translation is CASSFDRGTEAFF.

This chain links TRBV19 with TRBJ2-3; D gene ambiguous. The CDR3 loop spans 13 amino acids. The V end was cut by 3 bases, the J end by 4 bases, with 8 bases between. CDR1 and CDR2 from the germline V gene are LNHDA and SQIVND (reference sequence). CDR3 amino acids: CASSIGFADTQYF. CDR3 nucleotides: TGTGCCAGTAGTATCGGGTTCGCAGATACGCAGTATTTT.

This clone appeared once. The chain carries TRBV6-1 and TRBJ2-3; 10 bases align to TRBD1. The CDR3 totals 15 residues. The germline CDR1 and CDR2 sequences are MNHNS and SASEGT. Losses at the gene ends were 2 bases for V and 5 bases for J; bases not matched to a gene: 4. The CDR3 DNA follows: TGTGCCAGCAGTGAATGGGGACAGGGGAAAGATACGCAGTATTTT. It specifies CASSEWGQGKDTQYF.